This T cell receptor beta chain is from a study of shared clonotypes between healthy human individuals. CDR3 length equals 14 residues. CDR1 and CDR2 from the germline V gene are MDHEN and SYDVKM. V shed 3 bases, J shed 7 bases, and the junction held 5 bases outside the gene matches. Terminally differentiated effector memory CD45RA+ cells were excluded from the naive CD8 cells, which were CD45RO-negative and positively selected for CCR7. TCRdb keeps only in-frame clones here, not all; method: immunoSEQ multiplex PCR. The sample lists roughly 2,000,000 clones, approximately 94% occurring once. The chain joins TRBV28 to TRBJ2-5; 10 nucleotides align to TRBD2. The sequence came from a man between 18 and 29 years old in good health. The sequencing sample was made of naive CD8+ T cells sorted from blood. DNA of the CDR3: TGTGCCAGCAGTTTCGTGACTAGCGGGCTGACCCAGTACTTC. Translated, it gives CASSFVTSGLTQYF. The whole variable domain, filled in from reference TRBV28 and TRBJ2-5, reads DVKVTQSSRYLVKRTGEKVFLECVQDMDHENMFWYRQDPGLGLRLIYFSYDVKMKEKGDIPEGYSVSREKKERFSLILESASTNQTSMYLCASSFVTSGLTQYFGPGTRLLVL.